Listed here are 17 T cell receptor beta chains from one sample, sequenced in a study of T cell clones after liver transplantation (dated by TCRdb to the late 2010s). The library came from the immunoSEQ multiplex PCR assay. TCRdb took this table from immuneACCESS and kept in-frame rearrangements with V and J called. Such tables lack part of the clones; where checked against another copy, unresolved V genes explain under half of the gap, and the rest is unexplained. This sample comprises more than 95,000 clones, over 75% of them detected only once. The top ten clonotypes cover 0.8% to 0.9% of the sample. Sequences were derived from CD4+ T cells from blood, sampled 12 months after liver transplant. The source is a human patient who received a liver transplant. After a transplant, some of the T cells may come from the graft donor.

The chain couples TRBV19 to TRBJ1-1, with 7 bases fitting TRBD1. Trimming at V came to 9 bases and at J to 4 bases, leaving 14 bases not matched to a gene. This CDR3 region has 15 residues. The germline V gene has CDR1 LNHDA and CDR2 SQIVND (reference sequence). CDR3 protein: CASRARGRLSTEAFF. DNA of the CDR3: TGTGCCAGCCGGGCGAGGGGGCGGTTGAGCACTGAAGCTTTCTTT.

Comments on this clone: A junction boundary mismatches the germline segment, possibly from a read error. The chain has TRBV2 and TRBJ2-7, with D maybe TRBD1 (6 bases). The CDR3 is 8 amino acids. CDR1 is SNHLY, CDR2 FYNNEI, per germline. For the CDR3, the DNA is TGTGCCAGCCCGGGACACCACTTC. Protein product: CASPGHHF. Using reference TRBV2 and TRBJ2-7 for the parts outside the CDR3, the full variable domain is EPEVTQTPSHQVTQMGQEVILRCVPISNHLYFYWYRQILGQKVEFLVSFYNNEISEKSEIFDDQFSVERPDGSNFTLKIRSTKLEDSAMYFCASPGHHFGPGTRLTVT.

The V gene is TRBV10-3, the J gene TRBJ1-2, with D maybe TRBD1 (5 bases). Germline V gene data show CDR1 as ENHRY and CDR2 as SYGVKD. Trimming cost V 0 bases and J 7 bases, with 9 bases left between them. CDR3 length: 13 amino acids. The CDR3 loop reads CAISESRGVGYTF. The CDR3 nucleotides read TGTGCCATCAGTGAGTCTCGGGGGGTTGGCTACACCTTC.

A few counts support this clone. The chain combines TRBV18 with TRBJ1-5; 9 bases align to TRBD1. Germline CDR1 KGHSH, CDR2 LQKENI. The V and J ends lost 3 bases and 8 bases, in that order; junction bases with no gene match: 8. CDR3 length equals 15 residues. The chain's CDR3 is CASSPGRTGEEPQHF. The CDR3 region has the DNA TGTGCCAGCTCACCGGGGAGGACAGGGGAGGAGCCCCAGCATTTT.

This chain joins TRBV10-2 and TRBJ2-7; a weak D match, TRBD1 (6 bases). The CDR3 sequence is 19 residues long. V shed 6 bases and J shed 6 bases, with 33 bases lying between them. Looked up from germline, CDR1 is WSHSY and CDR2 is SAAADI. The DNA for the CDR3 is TGCGCCAGCAGACCCACCCCACAGGGATCCTCTCGATTGGGCCGCGAGCAGTACTTC. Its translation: CASRPTPQGSSRLGREQYF.

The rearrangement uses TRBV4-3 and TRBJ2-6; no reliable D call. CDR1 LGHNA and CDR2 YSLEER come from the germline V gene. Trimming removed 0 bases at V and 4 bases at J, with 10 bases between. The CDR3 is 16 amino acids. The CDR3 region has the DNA TGCGCCAGCAGCCAAGATGGCGGTGGCGGGGCCAACGTCCTGACTTTC. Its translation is CASSQDGGGGANVLTF.

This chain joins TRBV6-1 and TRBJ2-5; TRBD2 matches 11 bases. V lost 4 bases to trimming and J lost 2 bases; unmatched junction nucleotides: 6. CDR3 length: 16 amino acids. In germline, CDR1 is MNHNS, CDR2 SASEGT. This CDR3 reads CASSGLAGTSQETQYF. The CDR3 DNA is TGTGCCAGCAGTGGACTAGCGGGAACCTCGCAAGAGACCCAGTACTTC.

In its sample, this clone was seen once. DNA of the CDR3: TGTGCCAGCAGTCAGCAGAGAGGTAGTGAGCAGTTCTTC. Amino acids: CASSQQRGSEQFF. V usage is TRBV27 and J usage is TRBJ2-1; no clear D. CDR1 and CDR2 (germline): MNHEY, SMNVEV (reference sequence). The CDR3 consists of 13 residues. Trimming removed 5 bases at V and 9 bases at J, with 14 bases between.

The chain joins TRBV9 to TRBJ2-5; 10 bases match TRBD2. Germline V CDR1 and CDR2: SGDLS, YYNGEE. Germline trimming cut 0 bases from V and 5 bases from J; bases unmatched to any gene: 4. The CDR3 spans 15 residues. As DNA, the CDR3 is TGTGCCAGCAGCGTAGGCCTAGCGGGAGTTGAGACCCAGTACTTC. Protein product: CASSVGLAGVETQYF.

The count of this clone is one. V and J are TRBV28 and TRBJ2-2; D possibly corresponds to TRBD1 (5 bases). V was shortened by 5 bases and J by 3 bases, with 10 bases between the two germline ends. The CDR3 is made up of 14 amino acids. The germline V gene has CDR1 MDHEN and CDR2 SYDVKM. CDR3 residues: CASSQGRDTGELFF. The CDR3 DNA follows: TGTGCCAGCAGTCAGGGCCGGGACACCGGGGAGCTGTTTTTT.

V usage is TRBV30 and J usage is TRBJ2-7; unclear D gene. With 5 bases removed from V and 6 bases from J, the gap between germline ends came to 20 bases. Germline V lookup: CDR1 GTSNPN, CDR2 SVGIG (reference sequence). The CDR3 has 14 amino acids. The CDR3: CAWHRASGFCEQYF. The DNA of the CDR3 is TGTGCCTGGCACCGGGCCTCTGGGTTTTGCGAGCAGTACTTC.

In nucleotides, the CDR3 is TGCGCCAGCAGCCGGAGTGGGACAGGAAATGCGAACACCGGGGAGCTGTTTTTT. Its protein is CASSRSGTGNANTGELFF. The V gene is TRBV5-1, the J gene TRBJ2-2, with 8 bases fitting TRBD1. V lost 4 bases to trimming and J lost 0 bases; unmatched junction nucleotides: 11. The CDR3 runs to 18 residues. In germline, CDR1 is SGHRS, CDR2 YFSETQ.

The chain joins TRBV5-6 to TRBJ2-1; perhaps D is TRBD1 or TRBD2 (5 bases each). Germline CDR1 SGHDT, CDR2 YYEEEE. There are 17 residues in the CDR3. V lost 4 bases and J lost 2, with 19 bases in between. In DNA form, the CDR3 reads TGTGCCAGCAGCCAATGGGGCCTCAGCGGTACCTACAATGAGCAGTTCTTC. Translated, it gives CASSQWGLSGTYNEQFF.

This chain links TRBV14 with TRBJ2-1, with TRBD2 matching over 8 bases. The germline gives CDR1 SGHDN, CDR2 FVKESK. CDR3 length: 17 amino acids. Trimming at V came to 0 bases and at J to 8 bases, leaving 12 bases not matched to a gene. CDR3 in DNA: TGTGCCAGCAGCCAAGATTTGGAACTAGCGGCTATCGATGAGCAGTTCTTC. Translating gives CASSQDLELAAIDEQFF. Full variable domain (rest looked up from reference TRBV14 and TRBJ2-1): EAGVTQFPSHSVIEKGQTVTLRCDPISGHDNLYWYRRVMGKEIKFLLHFVKESKQDESGMPNNRFLAERTGGTYSTLKVQPAELEDSGVYFCASSQDLELAAIDEQFFGPGTRLTVL.

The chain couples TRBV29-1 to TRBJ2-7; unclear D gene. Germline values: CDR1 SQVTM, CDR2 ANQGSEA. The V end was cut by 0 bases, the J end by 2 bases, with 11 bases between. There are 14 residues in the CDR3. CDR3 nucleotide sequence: TGCAGCGTTGAAGAGGCAGGCCGACCCTACGAGCAGTACTTC. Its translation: CSVEEAGRPYEQYF.

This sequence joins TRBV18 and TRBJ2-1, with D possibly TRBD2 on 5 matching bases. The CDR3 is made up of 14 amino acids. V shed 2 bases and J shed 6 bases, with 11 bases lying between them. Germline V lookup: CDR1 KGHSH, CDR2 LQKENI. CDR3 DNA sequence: TGTGCCAGCTCACCAAGGGCTAGCATCAATGAGCAGTTCTTC. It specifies CASSPRASINEQFF.

DNA for the CDR3: TGTGCCAGCAGCTTACAGGGTGGCACTGAAGCTTTCTTT. Translation gives CASSLQGGTEAFF. The chain combines TRBV5-4 with TRBJ1-1; perhaps TRBD1 as D (6 bases). Between the trimmed V and J ends, which lost 2 bases and 4 bases, there was a span of 9 bases. CDR1 and CDR2 (germline): SGHNT, YYREEE (reference sequence). This CDR3 contains 13 residues.